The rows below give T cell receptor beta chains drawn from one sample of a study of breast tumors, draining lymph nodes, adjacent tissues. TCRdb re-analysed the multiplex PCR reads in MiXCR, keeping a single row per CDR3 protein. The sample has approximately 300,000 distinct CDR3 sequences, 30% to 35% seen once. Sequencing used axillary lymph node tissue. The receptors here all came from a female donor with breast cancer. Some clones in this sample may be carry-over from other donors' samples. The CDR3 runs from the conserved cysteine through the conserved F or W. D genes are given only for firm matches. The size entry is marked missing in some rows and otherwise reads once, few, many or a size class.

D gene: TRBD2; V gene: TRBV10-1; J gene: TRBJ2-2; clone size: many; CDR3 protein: CASSEISSGHLTGELFF; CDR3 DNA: TGCGCCAGCAGTGAGATTTCTAGCGGCCACTTAACCGGGGAGCTGTTTTTT
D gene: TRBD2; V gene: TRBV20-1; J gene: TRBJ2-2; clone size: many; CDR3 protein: CSARDWTGGTGELFF; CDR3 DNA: TGCAGTGCTAGAGATTGGACGGGAGGCACCGGGGAGCTGTTTTTT
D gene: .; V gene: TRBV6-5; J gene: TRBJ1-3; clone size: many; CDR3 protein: CASSRLSGNTIYF; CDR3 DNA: TGTGCCAGTTCACGGCTTTCGGGAAACACCATATATTTT
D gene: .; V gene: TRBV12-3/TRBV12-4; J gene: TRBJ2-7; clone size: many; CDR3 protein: CASSFPSGSYEQYF; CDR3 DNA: TGTGCCAGCAGTTTCCCGTCGGGCTCATACGAGCAGTACTTC
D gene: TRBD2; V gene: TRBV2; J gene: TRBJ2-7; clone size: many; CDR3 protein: CASSAGTSSYEQYF; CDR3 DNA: TGTGCCAGCAGCGCCGGGACTAGCTCCTACGAGCAGTACTTC
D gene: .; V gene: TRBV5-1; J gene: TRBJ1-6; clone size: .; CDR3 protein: CASSLAWDSPLHF; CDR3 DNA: TGCGCCAGCAGCTTGGCCTGGGATTCACCCCTCCACTTT
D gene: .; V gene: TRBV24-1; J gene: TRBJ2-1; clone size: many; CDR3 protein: CATSDFRGPVEQFF; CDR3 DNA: TGTGCCACCAGTGACTTCCGGGGCCCTGTGGAGCAGTTCTTC
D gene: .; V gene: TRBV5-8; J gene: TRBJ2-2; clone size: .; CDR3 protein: CASSYGLANTGELFF; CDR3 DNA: TGTGCCAGCAGCTACGGACTGGCGAACACCGGGGAGCTGTTTTTT
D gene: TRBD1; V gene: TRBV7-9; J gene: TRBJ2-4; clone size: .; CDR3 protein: CASSDPLGQGNIQYF; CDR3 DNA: TGTGCCAGCAGCGATCCCCTGGGACAGGGAAACATTCAGTACTTC
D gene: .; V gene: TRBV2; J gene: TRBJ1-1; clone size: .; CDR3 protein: CASRLDRTNTEAFF; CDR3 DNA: TGTGCCAGCAGACTGGACAGAACTAACACTGAAGCTTTCTTT
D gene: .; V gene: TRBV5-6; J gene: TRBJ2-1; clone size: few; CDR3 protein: CASSLEDSTYNEQFF; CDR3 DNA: TGTGCCAGCAGCTTGGAGGACTCGACCTACAATGAGCAGTTCTTC
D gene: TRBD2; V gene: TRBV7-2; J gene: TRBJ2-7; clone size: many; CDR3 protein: CASSPSSWREFDEQYF; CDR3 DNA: TGTGCCAGCAGCCCCAGTTCGTGGCGGGAGTTCGACGAGCAGTACTTC
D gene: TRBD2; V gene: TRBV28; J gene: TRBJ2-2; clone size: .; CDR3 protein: CASSLGPSGRKTGELFF; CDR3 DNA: TGTGCCAGCAGTTTGGGTCCTAGCGGGAGAAAGACCGGGGAGCTGTTTTTT
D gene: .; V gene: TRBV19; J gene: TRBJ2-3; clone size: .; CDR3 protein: CASSIVRADTQYF; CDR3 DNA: TGTGCCAGTAGTATAGTTAGGGCAGATACGCAGTATTTT
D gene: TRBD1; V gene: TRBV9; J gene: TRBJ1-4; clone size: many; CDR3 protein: CASSPRDRAVRNEKLFF; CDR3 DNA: TGTGCCAGCAGCCCCCGGGACAGGGCAGTCAGAAATGAAAAACTGTTTTTT
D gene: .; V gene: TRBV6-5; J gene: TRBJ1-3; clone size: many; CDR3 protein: CASSYSVSGNTIYF; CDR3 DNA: TGTGCCAGCAGTTACTCAGTCTCTGGAAACACCATATATTTT
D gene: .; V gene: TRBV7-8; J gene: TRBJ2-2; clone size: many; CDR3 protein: CASSLDHQGRELFF; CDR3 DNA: TGTGCCAGCAGCTTAGATCACCAGGGGAGGGAGCTGTTTTTT
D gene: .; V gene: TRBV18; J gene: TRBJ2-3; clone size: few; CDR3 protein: CASSPRAGSTDTQYF; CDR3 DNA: TGTGCCAGCTCACCAAGGGCCGGTTCCACAGATACGCAGTATTTT
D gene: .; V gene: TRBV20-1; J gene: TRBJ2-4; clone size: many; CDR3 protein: CSASGSYNIQYF; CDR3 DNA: TGCAGTGCTAGCGGGAGTTATAACATTCAGTACTTC
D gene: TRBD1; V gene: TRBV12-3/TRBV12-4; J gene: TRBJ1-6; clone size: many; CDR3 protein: CASTESPHRGLSYNSPLHF; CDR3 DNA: TGTGCCAGCACTGAATCCCCTCACAGGGGGCTATCCTATAATTCACCCCTCCACTTT
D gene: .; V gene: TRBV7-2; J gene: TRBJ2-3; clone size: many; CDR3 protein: CASSLRTNTQYF; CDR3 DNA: TGTGCCAGCAGCTTAAGGACTAATACGCAGTATTTT
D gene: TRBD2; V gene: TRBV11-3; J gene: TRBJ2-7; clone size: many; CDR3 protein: CASSQGLAGTYEQYF; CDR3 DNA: TGTGCCAGCAGCCAGGGACTAGCTGGAACCTACGAGCAGTACTTC
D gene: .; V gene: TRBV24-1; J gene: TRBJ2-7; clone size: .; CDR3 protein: CASSKIGGTVTYEQYF; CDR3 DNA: TGTGCCAGCAGTAAAATCGGAGGAACAGTTACTTACGAGCAGTACTTC
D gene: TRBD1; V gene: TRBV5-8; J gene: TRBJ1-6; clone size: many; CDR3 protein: CASSDRESNSPLHF; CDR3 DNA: TGTGCCAGCAGCGACAGGGAGAGTAATTCACCCCTCCACTTT
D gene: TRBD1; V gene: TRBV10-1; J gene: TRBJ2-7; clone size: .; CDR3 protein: CASSALGQGAGSYEQYF; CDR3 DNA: TGCGCCAGCAGTGCCCTGGGACAGGGGGCGGGCTCCTACGAGCAGTACTTC
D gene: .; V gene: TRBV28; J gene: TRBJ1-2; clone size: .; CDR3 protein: CASSFLGAGVNGHTF; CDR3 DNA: TGTGCCAGCAGTTTTTTAGGAGCGGGGGTTAATGGCCACACCTTC
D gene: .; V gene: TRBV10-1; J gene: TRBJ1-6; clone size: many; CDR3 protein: CASSMGVGAPLHF; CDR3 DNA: TGCGCCAGCAGTATGGGGGTTGGTGCACCCCTCCACTTT
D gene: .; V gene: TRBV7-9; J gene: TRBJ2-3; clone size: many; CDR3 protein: CASSFREGGLDTQYF; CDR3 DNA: TGTGCCAGCAGCTTTAGAGAAGGTGGTCTGGATACGCAGTATTTT
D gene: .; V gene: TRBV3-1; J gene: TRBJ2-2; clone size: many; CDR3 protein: CASSLFRETGELFF; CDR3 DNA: TGTGCCAGCAGCCTGTTCAGGGAGACGGGGGAGCTGTTTTTT
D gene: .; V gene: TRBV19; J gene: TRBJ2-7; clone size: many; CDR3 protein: CASSIAGDGTYEQYF; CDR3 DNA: TGTGCCAGTAGTATCGCCGGGGACGGTACCTACGAGCAGTACTTC
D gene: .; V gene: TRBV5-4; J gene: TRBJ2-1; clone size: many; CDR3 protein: CASSLVAGPYNEQFF; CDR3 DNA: TGTGCCAGCAGCTTGGTCGCGGGGCCCTACAATGAGCAGTTCTTC
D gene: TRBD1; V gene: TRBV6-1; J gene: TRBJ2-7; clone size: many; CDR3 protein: CASSETGDIYEQYF; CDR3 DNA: TGTGCCAGCAGTGAAACAGGGGACATTTACGAGCAGTACTTC
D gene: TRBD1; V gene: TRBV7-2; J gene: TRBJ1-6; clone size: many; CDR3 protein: CASSLMGTTGANSPLHF; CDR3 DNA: TGTGCCAGCAGCTTAATGGGGACGACAGGGGCTAATTCACCCCTCCACTTT